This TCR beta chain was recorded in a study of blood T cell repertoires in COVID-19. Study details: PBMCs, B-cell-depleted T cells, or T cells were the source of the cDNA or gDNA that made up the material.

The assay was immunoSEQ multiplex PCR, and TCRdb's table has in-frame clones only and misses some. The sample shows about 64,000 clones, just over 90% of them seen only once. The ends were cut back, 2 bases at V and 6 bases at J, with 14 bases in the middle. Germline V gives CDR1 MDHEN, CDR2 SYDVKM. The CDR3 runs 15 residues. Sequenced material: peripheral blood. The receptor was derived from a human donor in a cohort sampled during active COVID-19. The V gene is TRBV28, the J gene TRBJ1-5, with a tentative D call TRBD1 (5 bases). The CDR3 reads CASSLPNSGGQPQHF. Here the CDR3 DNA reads TGTGCCAGCAGTTTACCCAACTCCGGGGGTCAGCCCCAGCATTTT.